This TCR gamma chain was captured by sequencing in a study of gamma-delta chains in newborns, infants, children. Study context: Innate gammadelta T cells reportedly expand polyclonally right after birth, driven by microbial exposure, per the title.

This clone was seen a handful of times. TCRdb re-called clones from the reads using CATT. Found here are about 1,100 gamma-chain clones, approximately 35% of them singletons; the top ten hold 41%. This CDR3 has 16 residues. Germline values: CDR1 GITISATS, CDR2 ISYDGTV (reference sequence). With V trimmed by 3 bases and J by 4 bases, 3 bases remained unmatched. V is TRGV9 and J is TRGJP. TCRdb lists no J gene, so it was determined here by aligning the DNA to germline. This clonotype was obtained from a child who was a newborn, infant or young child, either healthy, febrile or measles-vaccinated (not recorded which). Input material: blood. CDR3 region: CALWESQELGKKIKVF. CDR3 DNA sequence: TGTGCCTTGTGGGAGTCACAAGAGTTGGGCAAAAAAATCAAGGTATTT.